Detailed here is one TCR beta chain. The antigen is not known. Profiling relied on immunoSEQ multiplex PCR, and the TCRdb table lists in-frame clones only, not all of them. The table records 60,000 to 70,000 clones, almost 95% of them present only once. The donors formed part of the 120-subject validation cohort, distinct from the 666-subject first cohort. The data stem from a study of cytomegalovirus exposure and HLA in healthy donors. Germline CDR1 reads KGHSH; CDR2 reads LQKENI. The CDR3 is 17 residues long. Trimming took 0 bases from V and 4 from J; bases not matched to a gene: 9. Findings and caveats of the study: The classifier was said to identify cytomegalovirus status with high specificity and sensitivity. Some TCR beta chains (over 150 of them) were listed as cytomegalovirus-associated. In a later analysis, first-cohort TCR clusters were found to tend to co-occur in the approximately 110 validation repertoires.

The origin of this receptor is a man between 18 and 35 years old in good health and CMV-seropositive. Material: PBMCs. This chain uses TRBV18 with TRBJ2-5; 9 bases agree with TRBD2. The CDR3 loop reads CASSPPGIAGAGETQYF. Written as DNA, the CDR3 is TGTGCCAGCTCACCACCGGGGATAGCGGGAGCAGGAGAGACCCAGTACTTC.